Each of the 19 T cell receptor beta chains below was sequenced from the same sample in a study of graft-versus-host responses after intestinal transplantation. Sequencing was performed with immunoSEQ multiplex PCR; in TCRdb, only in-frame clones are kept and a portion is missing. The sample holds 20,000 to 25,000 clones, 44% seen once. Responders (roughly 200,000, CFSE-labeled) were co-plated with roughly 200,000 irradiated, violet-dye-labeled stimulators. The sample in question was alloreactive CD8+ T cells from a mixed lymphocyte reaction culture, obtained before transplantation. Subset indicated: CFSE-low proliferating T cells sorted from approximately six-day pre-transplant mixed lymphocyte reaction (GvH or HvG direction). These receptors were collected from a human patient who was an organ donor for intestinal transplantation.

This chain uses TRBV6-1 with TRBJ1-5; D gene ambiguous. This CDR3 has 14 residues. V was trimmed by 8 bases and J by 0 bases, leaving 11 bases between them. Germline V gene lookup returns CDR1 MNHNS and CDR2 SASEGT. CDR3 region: CASLRDYSNQPQHF. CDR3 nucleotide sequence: TGTGCCAGCCTAAGGGATTATAGCAATCAGCCCCAGCATTTT.

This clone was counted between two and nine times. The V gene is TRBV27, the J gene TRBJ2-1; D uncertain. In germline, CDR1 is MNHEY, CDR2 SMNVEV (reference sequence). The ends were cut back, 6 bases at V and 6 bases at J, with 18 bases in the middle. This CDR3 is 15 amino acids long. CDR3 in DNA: TGTGCCAGCAGCCCGGGCCCCTACCTCATCAATGAGCAGTTCTTC. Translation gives CASSPGPYLINEQFF.

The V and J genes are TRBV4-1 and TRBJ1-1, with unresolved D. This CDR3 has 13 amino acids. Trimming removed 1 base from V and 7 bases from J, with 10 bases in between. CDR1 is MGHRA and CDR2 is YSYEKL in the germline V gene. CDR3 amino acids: CASSQVGTIEAFF. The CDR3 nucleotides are TGCGCCAGCAGCCAAGTCGGCACGATTGAAGCTTTCTTT.

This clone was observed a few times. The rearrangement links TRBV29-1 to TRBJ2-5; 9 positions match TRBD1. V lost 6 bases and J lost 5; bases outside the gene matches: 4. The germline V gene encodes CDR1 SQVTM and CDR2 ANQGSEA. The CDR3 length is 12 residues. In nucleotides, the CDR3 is TGCAGCGTCGGGACAGGGATGGAGACCCAGTACTTC. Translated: CSVGTGMETQYF.

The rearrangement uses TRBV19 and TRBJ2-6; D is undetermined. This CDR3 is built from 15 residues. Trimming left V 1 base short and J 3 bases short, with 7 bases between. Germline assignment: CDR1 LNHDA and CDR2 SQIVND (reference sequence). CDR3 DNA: TGTGCCAGTAGTATAGTCGGGTTTGGGGCCAACGTCCTGACTTTC. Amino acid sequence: CASSIVGFGANVLTF.

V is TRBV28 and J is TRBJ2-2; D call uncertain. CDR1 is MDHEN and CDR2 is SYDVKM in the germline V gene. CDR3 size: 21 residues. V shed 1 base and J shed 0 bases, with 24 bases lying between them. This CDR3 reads CASSLYGPRVYLSANTGELFF. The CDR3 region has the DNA TGTGCCAGCAGTTTATACGGCCCTAGAGTTTACCTCTCCGCGAACACCGGGGAGCTGTTTTTT.

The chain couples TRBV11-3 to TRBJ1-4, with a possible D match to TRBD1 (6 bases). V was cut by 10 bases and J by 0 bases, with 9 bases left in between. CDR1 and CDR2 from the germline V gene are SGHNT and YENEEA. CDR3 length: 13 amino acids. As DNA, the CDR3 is TGTGCCACACAGGGTGCAACTAATGAAAAACTGTTTTTT. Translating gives CATQGATNEKLFF.

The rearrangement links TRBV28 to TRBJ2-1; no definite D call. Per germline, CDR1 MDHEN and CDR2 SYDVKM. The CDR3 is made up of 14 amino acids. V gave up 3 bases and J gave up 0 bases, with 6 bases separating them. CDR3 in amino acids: CASSFPVSYNEQFF. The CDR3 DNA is TGTGCCAGCAGTTTTCCCGTCTCCTACAATGAGCAGTTCTTC.

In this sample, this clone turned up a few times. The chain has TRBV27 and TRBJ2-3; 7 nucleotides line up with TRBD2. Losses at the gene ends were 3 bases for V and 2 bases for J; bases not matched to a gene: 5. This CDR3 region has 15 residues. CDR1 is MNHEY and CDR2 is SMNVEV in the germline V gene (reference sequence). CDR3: CASSLASGHTDTQYF. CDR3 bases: TGTGCCAGCAGTTTGGCTAGCGGACACACAGATACGCAGTATTTT.

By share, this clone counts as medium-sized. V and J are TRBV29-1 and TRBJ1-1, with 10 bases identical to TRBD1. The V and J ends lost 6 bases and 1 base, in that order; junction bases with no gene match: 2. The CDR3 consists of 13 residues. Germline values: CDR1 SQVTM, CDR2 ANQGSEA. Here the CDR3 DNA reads TGCAGCGTGACAGGGGGCTGGAACACTGAAGCTTTCTTT. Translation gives CSVTGGWNTEAFF. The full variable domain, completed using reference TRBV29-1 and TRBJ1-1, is SAVISQKPSRDICQRGTSLTIQCQVDSQVTMMFWYRQQPGQSLTLIATANQGSEATYESGFVIDKFPISRPNLTFSTLTVSNMSPEDSSIYLCSVTGGWNTEAFFGQGTRLTVV.

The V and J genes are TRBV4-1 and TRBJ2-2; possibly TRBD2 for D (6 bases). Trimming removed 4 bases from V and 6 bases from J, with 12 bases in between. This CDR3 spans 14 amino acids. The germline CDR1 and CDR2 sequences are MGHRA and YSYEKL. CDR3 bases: TGCGCCAGCAGCCCCTGGGGGGATCCCGGGGAGCTGTTTTTT. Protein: CASSPWGDPGELFF.

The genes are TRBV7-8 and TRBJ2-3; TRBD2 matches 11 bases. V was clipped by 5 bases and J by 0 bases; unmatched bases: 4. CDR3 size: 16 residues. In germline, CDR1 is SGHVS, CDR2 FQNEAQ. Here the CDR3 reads CASSPVAGGSTDTQYF. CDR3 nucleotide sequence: TGTGCCAGCAGCCCGGTAGCGGGAGGGAGCACAGATACGCAGTATTTT.

The CDR3 here is CASSFISYVETQYF. The CDR3 coding sequence is TGTGCCAGCAGCTTCATTAGTTACGTCGAGACCCAGTACTTC. The chain combines TRBV13 with TRBJ2-5; D is ambiguous. Per the germline V gene, CDR1 is PRHDT and CDR2 is FYEKMQ (reference sequence). V shed 3 bases and J shed 5 bases, with 13 bases lying between them. The CDR3 extends over 14 amino acids.

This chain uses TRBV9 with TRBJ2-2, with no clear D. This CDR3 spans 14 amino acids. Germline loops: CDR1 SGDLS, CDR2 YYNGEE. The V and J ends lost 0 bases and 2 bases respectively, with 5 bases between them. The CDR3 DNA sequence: TGTGCCAGCAGCGTAGGGAGAAACACCGGGGAGCTGTTTTTT. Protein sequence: CASSVGRNTGELFF.

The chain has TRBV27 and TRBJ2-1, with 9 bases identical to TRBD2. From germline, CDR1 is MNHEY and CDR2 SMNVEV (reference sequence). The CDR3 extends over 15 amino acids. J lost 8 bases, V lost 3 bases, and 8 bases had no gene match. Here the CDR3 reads CASSLAERGVDEQFF. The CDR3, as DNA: TGTGCCAGCAGTTTGGCGGAGCGGGGGGTAGATGAGCAGTTCTTC.

In DNA form, the CDR3 reads TGTGCCAGCAGTTACGCTGGGCTTCCAGAGACCCAGTACTTC. Protein product: CASSYAGLPETQYF. V and J are TRBV6-5 and TRBJ2-5; no clear D. Germline-derived CDR1 and CDR2 are MNHEY and SVGAGI. The CDR3 totals 14 residues. The germline V and J ends were trimmed by 2 bases and 4 bases, with 11 bases remaining between them.

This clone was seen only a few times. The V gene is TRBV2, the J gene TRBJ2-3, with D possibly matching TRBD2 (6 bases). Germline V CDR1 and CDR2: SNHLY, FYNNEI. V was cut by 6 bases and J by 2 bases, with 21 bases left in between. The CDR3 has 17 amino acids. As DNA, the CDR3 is TGTGCCAGCAGCAAAATATTCTTTACTAGCAACACAGATACGCAGTATTTT. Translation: CASSKIFFTSNTDTQYF.

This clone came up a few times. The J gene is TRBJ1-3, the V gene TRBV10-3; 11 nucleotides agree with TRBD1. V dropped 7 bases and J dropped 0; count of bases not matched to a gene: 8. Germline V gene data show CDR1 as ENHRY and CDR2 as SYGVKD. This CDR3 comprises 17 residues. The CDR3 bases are TGTGCCATCAAGGGCCTCGGGACAGGGGGCTCTGGAAACACCATATATTTT. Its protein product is CAIKGLGTGGSGNTIYF.

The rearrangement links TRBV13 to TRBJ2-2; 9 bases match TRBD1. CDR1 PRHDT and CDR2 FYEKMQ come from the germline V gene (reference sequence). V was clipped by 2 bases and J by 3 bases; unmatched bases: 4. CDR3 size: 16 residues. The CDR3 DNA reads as TGTGCCAGCAGCTTACTGGGACAGGGATACACCGGGGAGCTGTTTTTT. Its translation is CASSLLGQGYTGELFF.